Below, 31 T cell receptor beta chains from the same sample are listed, as sequenced in a study of radiotherapy plus CTLA-4 blockade in lung cancer. The repertoire was sequenced with immunoSEQ multiplex PCR; TCRdb's copy has only in-frame clones and lacks some. The sample lists some 77,000 clones, roughly 86% occurring once. Source: peripheral blood, taken from a patient treated with radiotherapy plus ipilimumab. The receptor set was obtained from a human donor with non-small cell lung cancer who had a partial response to radiotherapy plus ipilimumab.

V usage is TRBV29-1 and J usage is TRBJ1-2, with 8 bases that match TRBD1. V lost 7 bases and J lost 4; bases outside the gene matches: 5. There are 12 residues in the CDR3. Germline loops: CDR1 SQVTM, CDR2 ANQGSEA. The CDR3 loop reads CSGRQGSYGYTF. The CDR3 DNA reads as TGCAGCGGCAGACAGGGGAGCTATGGCTACACCTTC.

This clone came up once. V and J are TRBV16 and TRBJ2-7, with 8 bases matching TRBD1. Germline lookup yields CDR1 KGHSY and CDR2 FQNENV. With V trimmed by 0 bases and J by 3 bases, 4 bases remained unmatched. The CDR3 is 15 amino acids. CDR3 coding DNA: TGTGCCAGCAGCCAATCAAACAGGGGGTACTACGAGCAGTACGTC. This translates into CASSQSNRGYYEQYV.

This clone was observed a few times. The chain links TRBV11-3 to TRBJ2-1, with 12 bases identical to TRBD1. V dropped 0 bases and J dropped 8; count of bases not matched to a gene: 5. Germline V gene lookup returns CDR1 SGHNT and CDR2 YENEEA. This CDR3 has 16 amino acids. As DNA, the CDR3 is TGTGCCAGCAGCTTAGAGGGACAGGGGGCAATCGATGAGCAGTTCTTC. This gives the protein CASSLEGQGAIDEQFF.

CDR3 nucleotide sequence: TGTGCCAGCAGTTCTATATCTCACTCCTACAATGAGCAGTTCTTC. Encoded protein: CASSSISHSYNEQFF. This chain uses TRBV6-5 with TRBJ2-1; D remains ambiguous. Germline V gene lookup returns CDR1 MNHEY and CDR2 SVGAGI. This CDR3 is built from 15 residues. The V gene lost 4 bases and the J gene lost 0 bases, with 10 bases spanning the gap.

The genes are TRBV23-1 and TRBJ2-3; TRBD2 might be the D (6 bases). TRBV23-1 has ORF status, its function being uncertain. V dropped 7 bases and J dropped 6 bases, with 20 bases sitting between them. The CDR3 is made up of 15 amino acids. As DNA, the CDR3 is TGCGCCAGCACCCCATCCGGGACTTGTAACGATACGCAGTATTTT. Its translation is CASTPSGTCNDTQYF.

This clone appeared once. The chain couples TRBV6-4 to TRBJ2-7; D is possibly TRBD1 (6 bases). The CDR3 runs to 14 residues. The germline V and J ends were trimmed by 6 bases and 3 bases, with 15 bases remaining between them. The germline gives CDR1 MRHNA, CDR2 SNTAGT. For the CDR3, the DNA is TGTGCCAGCAGAATCTGGACAGACCTCTACGAGCAGTACTTC. Amino acids: CASRIWTDLYEQYF.

The V and J genes are TRBV4-1 and TRBJ2-7, with D possibly matching TRBD2 (5 bases). This CDR3 has 14 amino acids. V lost 4 bases, J lost 6 bases, and 16 bases lay in between. Germline CDR1 is MGHRA and CDR2 is YSYEKL. In DNA, the CDR3 is TGCGCCAGCAGCCCAGAGGGCCAAAGATTCGAGCAGTACTTC. Translating gives CASSPEGQRFEQYF.

This sequence joins TRBV7-2 and TRBJ2-7; tentatively, D is TRBD2 (6 bases). This CDR3 is 16 amino acids long. Looked up from germline, CDR1 is SGHTA and CDR2 is FQGNSA. V dropped 5 bases and J dropped 0 bases, with 17 bases sitting between them. CDR3 DNA sequence: TGTGCCAGCAGCCTAGAGGGGACTGTGAGCTCCTACGAGCAGTACGTC. This codes for CASSLEGTVSSYEQYV.

The V and J genes are TRBV19 and TRBJ2-2; D is ambiguous. Germline CDR1 is LNHDA and CDR2 is SQIVND (reference sequence). The V end lost 5 bases, the J end lost 5 bases, and 9 bases lay between the germline ends. This CDR3 comprises 13 residues. The CDR3 loop is CASSLSYTGELFF. Written as DNA, the CDR3 is TGTGCCAGTAGTCTAAGTTATACCGGGGAGCTGTTTTTT. Together with reference TRBV19 and TRBJ2-2, the CDR3 gives the full variable domain: DGGITQSPKYLFRKEGQNVTLSCEQNLNHDAMYWYRQDPGQGLRLIYYSQIVNDFQKGDIAEGYSVSREKKESFPLTVTSAQKNPTAFYLCASSLSYTGELFFGEGSRLTVL.

This chain joins TRBV25-1 and TRBJ1-4, with D hard to call. Looked up from germline, CDR1 is MGHDK and CDR2 is SYGVNS. V was pared by 3 bases and J by 12 bases, with 11 bases between. CDR3 size: 12 residues. CDR3 loop: CASSDWTFQLFF. CDR3 DNA: TGTGCCAGCAGTGATTGGACTTTTCAACTGTTTTTT.

V and J are TRBV6-1 and TRBJ1-2, with a weak D call TRBD1 (6 bases). Germline lookup yields CDR1 MNHNS and CDR2 SASEGT. The CDR3 has 12 residues. Trimming removed 3 bases at V and 4 bases at J, with 6 bases between. The CDR3 here is CASSDRGYGYTF. CDR3 DNA: TGTGCCAGCAGTGACAGGGGCTATGGCTACACCTTC.

The CDR3 spells CASSESGGSTYEQYV. CDR3 nucleotide sequence: TGTGCCAGCAGTGAATCTGGGGGGAGCACCTACGAGCAGTACGTC. The chain combines TRBV2 with TRBJ2-7; D is perhaps TRBD2 (6 bases). Trimming took 2 bases from V and 2 from J, leaving 13 bases between them. Germline V CDR1 and CDR2: SNHLY, FYNNEI. The CDR3 is 15 residues long.

The chain employs TRBV19 and TRBJ2-5; 8 bases map to TRBD2. The J call is uncertain, as TRBJ2-7 better fits the DNA end. Per germline, CDR1 LNHDA and CDR2 SQIVND (reference sequence). The CDR3 consists of 17 residues. CDR3: CASSIDLWSGSPGEQYF. The CDR3 DNA follows: TGTGCCAGTAGTATAGATTTGTGGAGCGGGAGTCCGGGCGAGCAGTACTTC.

This chain connects TRBV5-6 to TRBJ2-3, with 14 bases matching TRBD2. Germline V lookup: CDR1 SGHDT, CDR2 YYEEEE. The junction had 5 bases not matched to a gene; V was cut back by 2 bases and J by 6 bases. The length of the CDR3 is 16 residues. As DNA, the CDR3 is TGTGCCAGCAGCTTACCGGGACTAGCGGGAGCGGATACGCAGTATTTT. Protein sequence: CASSLPGLAGADTQYF.

Only a few counts were recorded for this clone. Mismatch with germline at one junction end may stem from a read error. The rearrangement links TRBV7-9 to TRBJ1-3; TRBD1 might be the D (5 bases). Germline V lookup: CDR1 SEHNR, CDR2 FQNEAQ (reference sequence). The CDR3 is 18 residues long. Written as DNA, the CDR3 is TGTGTCAGCAGCTTATATTTGACAGCTCCGAGCTCTGGAAACACCATATATTTT. Encoded protein: CVSSLYLTAPSSGNTIYF.

The V call is TRBV6-1, the J call TRBJ2-3, with a possible D match to TRBD1 (5 bases). Trimming took 4 bases from V and 2 from J, leaving 16 bases between them. CDR3 length equals 16 residues. Germline CDR1 and CDR2: MNHNS and SASEGT. CDR3 DNA sequence: TGTGCCAGCAGTGGGGGTGGGGCGGTGCCCACAGATACGCAGTATTTT. Protein product: CASSGGGAVPTDTQYF.

J is TRBJ2-7 and V is TRBV5-5; D might be TRBD2 (5 bases). Germline V lookup: CDR1 SGHKS, CDR2 YYEKEE (reference sequence). V lost 0 bases and J lost 10, with 17 bases in between. This CDR3 is built from 14 residues. CDR3 bases: TGTGCCAGCAGCTTGGCGGTTTCTGGAGGAGGACAGTACGTC. Translation gives CASSLAVSGGGQYV.

The chain employs TRBV6-5 and TRBJ1-2; TRBD1 aligns across 8 bases. J gave up 2 bases and V 2 bases, and 4 bases lay outside the gene matches. CDR1 is MNHEY, CDR2 SVGAGI, per germline. CDR3 size: 15 residues. CDR3 residues: CASSYANRGNYGYTF. CDR3 in DNA: TGTGCCAGCAGTTACGCAAACAGGGGGAACTATGGCTACACCTTC.

This chain links TRBV5-6 with TRBJ2-2; TRBD2 aligns across 14 bases. The V segment lost 0 bases and the J segment 3 bases; nucleotides outside the gene matches: 4. Looked up from germline, CDR1 is SGHDT and CDR2 is YYEEEE. This CDR3 contains 18 residues. CDR3 DNA sequence: TGTGCCAGCAGCTTGGGACTAGCGGGAGGGCCCTACACCGGGGAGCTGTTTTTT. Translation gives CASSLGLAGGPYTGELFF.

The CDR3 loop reads CASSSGGGASNQPQHF. In DNA form, the CDR3 reads TGTGCCAGTAGCAGCGGTGGAGGAGCCAGCAATCAGCCCCAGCATTTT. The genes are TRBV19 and TRBJ1-5, with D hard to call. The CDR3 is 16 amino acids. CDR1 LNHDA and CDR2 SQIVND come from the germline V gene (reference sequence). The V end was cut by 6 bases, the J end by 1 base, with 16 bases between. Full variable domain (remainder filled in from reference TRBV19 and TRBJ1-5): DGGITQSPKYLFRKEGQNVTLSCEQNLNHDAMYWYRQDPGQGLRLIYYSQIVNDFQKGDIAEGYSVSREKKESFPLTVTSAQKNPTAFYLCASSSGGGASNQPQHFGDGTRLSIL.

The chain combines TRBV6-5 with TRBJ2-3, with D tentatively TRBD2 (5 bases). The CDR3 loop spans 12 amino acids. Germline V gene sequence: CDR1 MNHEY, CDR2 SVGAGI. The V and J ends lost 4 bases and 11 bases respectively, with 13 bases between them. CDR3 coding DNA: TGTGCCAGCAGTTTTGCCCGAGAGGGGCAGTATTTT. As protein: CASSFAREGQYF.

The chain recombines TRBV5-4 with TRBJ2-3, with 13 nucleotides matching TRBD2. V dropped 4 bases and J dropped 1; count of bases not matched to a gene: 6. This CDR3 is built from 17 residues. Germline CDR1 and CDR2: SGHNT and YYREEE (reference sequence). CDR3 sequence (DNA): TGTGCCAGCAGCGCGATGGGACTAGCGGGACGCACAGATACGCAGTATTTT. It translates to CASSAMGLAGRTDTQYF.

This chain joins TRBV29-1 and TRBJ1-1; 7 bases agree with TRBD1. V shed 5 bases, J shed 5 bases, and the junction held 11 bases outside the gene matches. The germline V gene has CDR1 SQVTM and CDR2 ANQGSEA. This CDR3 is 14 amino acids long. The CDR3 reads CSVSMTGYGTEAFF. The CDR3 DNA sequence: TGCAGCGTTTCAATGACAGGGTACGGTACTGAAGCTTTCTTT.

The chain has TRBV5-4 and TRBJ2-2, with D uncertain. Germline-derived CDR1 and CDR2 are SGHNT and YYREEE (reference sequence). The CDR3 consists of 15 residues. V gave up 0 bases and J gave up 4 bases, with 10 bases separating them. As DNA, the CDR3 is TGTGCCAGCAGCTTGGTATCATACTTCACCGGGGAGCTGTTTTTT. Its translation: CASSLVSYFTGELFF.

This clone appeared a single time. V gene TRBV18 combines with J gene TRBJ2-2, with D possibly TRBD1 on 6 matching bases. V lost 1 base, J lost 4 bases, and 10 bases lay in between. This CDR3 has 15 amino acids. The germline gives CDR1 KGHSH, CDR2 LQKENI. The CDR3 nucleotides are TGTGCCAGCTCACCACGCCAGGGGAGCACCGGGGAGCTGTTTTTT. Translation gives CASSPRQGSTGELFF.

This chain links TRBV6-1 with TRBJ2-3; 12 positions match TRBD2. Germline lookup yields CDR1 MNHNS and CDR2 SASEGT. This CDR3 has 15 amino acids. Trimming took 5 bases from V and 4 from J; bases not matched to a gene: 4. The CDR3 reads CASSSTSGSADTQYF. The CDR3 nucleotides are TGTGCCAGCAGTTCGACTAGCGGGAGCGCAGATACGCAGTATTTT.

The J gene is TRBJ1-1, the V gene TRBV7-6, with 7 nucleotides matching TRBD1. CDR3 length equals 17 residues. The junction had 12 bases not matched to a gene; V was cut back by 4 bases and J by 1 base. Germline CDR1 reads SGHVS; CDR2 reads FNYEAQ. The CDR3 here is CASSSKNSHRGNTEAFF. The CDR3 bases are TGTGCCAGCAGCTCGAAGAACTCTCACAGGGGGAACACTGAAGCTTTCTTT.

The chain recombines TRBV7-9 with TRBJ2-3, with 13 bases identical to TRBD2. The germline V gene encodes CDR1 SEHNR and CDR2 FQNEAQ (reference sequence). CDR3 length equals 17 residues. Unmatched junction bases numbered 6, after V lost 1 base and J lost 5 bases. CDR3 protein: CASSLGLAGGTVDTQYF. CDR3 coding DNA: TGTGCCAGCAGCTTAGGACTAGCGGGAGGTACGGTAGATACGCAGTATTTT.

The genes are TRBV7-9 and TRBJ1-1; possibly TRBD1 for D (5 bases). The length of the CDR3 is 11 residues. Trimming pared 5 bases from V and 7 bases from J, leaving 8 bases between. The germline CDR1 and CDR2 sequences are SEHNR and FQNEAQ (reference sequence). CDR3 amino acids: CASSQGYEAFF. The CDR3, as DNA: TGTGCCAGCAGCCAGGGCTATGAAGCTTTCTTT.

The chain links TRBV5-1 to TRBJ2-1, with D unclear. V lost 2 bases and J lost 10, with 7 bases in between. Germline loops: CDR1 SGHRS, CDR2 YFSETQ. The CDR3 sequence is 11 residues long. The CDR3 nucleotides read TGCGCCAGCAGCTTAAACTCCGAGCAGTTCTTC. Encoded protein: CASSLNSEQFF.

The rearrangement uses TRBV11-3 and TRBJ2-1; 10 bases match TRBD2. V was pared by 5 bases and J by 7 bases, with 5 bases of the junction left unmatched. Germline V gene data show CDR1 as SGHNT and CDR2 as YENEEA. This CDR3 comprises 14 residues. In DNA form, the CDR3 reads TGTGCCAGCAGCGTAAGCGGGAGGGTAAATGAGCAGTTCTTC. It specifies CASSVSGRVNEQFF. Looking up the rest from reference TRBV11-3 and TRBJ2-1 gives the full variable domain: EAGVVQSPRYKIIEKKQPVAFWCNPISGHNTLYWYLQNLGQGPELLIRYENEEAVDDSQLPKDRFSAERLKGVDSTLKIQPAELGDSAVYLCASSVSGRVNEQFFGPGTRLTVL.